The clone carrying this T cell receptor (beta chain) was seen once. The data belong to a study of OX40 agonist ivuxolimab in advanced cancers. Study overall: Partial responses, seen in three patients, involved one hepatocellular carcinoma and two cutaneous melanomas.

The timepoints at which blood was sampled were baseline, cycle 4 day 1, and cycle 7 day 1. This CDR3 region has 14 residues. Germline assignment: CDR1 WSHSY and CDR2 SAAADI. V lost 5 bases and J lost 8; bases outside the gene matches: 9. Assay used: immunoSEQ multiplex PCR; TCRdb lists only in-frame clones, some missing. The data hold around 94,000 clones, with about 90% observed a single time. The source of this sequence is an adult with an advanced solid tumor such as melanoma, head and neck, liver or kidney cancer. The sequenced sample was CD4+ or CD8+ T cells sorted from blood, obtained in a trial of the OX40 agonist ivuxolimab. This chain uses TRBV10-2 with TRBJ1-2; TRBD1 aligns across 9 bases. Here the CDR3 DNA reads TGCGCCAGCAGTAGCCACGACAGGGGGAACGGCTACACCTTC. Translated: CASSSHDRGNGYTF.